The 20 T cell receptor beta chains listed next were all sequenced from one sample in a study of cytomegalovirus exposure and HLA in healthy donors. PCR was performed using 60 Vbeta and 13 Jbeta primers. The repertoire was sequenced with immunoSEQ multiplex PCR; TCRdb's copy has only in-frame clones and lacks some. The table shows approximately 160,000 clones, with 80% to 85% occurring only once. The sequenced sample consisted of PBMCs. Receptor source: a girl aged 2-10 years in good health and CMV-seropositive.

The chain employs TRBV19 and TRBJ2-4, with TRBD2 matching 9 bases. With V trimmed by 5 bases and J by 4 bases, 6 bases remained unmatched. Germline V lookup: CDR1 LNHDA, CDR2 SQIVND (reference sequence). This CDR3 has 15 amino acids. CDR3 sequence (DNA): TGTGCCAGTAGTTTCCGGACTAGCGAGAAAAACATTCAGTACTTC. Translated: CASSFRTSEKNIQYF.

The chain couples TRBV28 to TRBJ1-1; maybe TRBD1 (5 bases). This CDR3 contains 14 residues. The V and J ends lost 7 bases and 6 bases respectively, with 18 bases between them. Germline values: CDR1 MDHEN, CDR2 SYDVKM. In DNA form, the CDR3 reads TGTGCCAGCAATAGGTATTCAGGGCGGTCTGAAGCTTTCTTT. Its translation: CASNRYSGRSEAFF.

The chain uses TRBV9 and TRBJ1-4; D call uncertain. This CDR3 has 14 residues. CDR1 is SGDLS, CDR2 YYNGEE, per germline. Trimming removed 3 bases at V and 6 bases at J, with 12 bases between. The CDR3 region is CASSGRDGDEKLFF. CDR3 sequence (DNA): TGTGCCAGCAGCGGCCGGGATGGGGATGAAAAACTGTTTTTT. The variable domain in full, completed from reference TRBV9 and TRBJ1-4, reads DSGVTQTPKHLITATGQRVTLRCSPRSGDLSVYWYQQSLDQGLQFLIQYYNGEERAKGNILERFSAQQFPDLHSELNLSSLELGDSALYFCASSGRDGDEKLFFGSGTQLSVL.

A single count supports this clone. The chain employs TRBV25-1 and TRBJ2-7; a weak D match, TRBD1 (6 bases). V lost 6 bases and J 0 bases, leaving 12 bases between the germline ends. Germline CDR1 is MGHDK and CDR2 is SYGVNS. The CDR3 contains 14 residues. The CDR3 loop reads CASRPRGYSYEQYF. The CDR3 DNA follows: TGTGCCAGCAGACCCAGGGGATACTCCTACGAGCAGTACTTC.

The chain links TRBV6-5 to TRBJ2-7; 11 bases map to TRBD2. The CDR3 extends over 16 amino acids. V trimming: 2 bases; J trimming: 7 bases; junction bases outside the gene matches: 10. Germline CDR1 reads MNHEY; CDR2 reads SVGAGI. CDR3 DNA sequence: TGTGCCAGCAGTTACCTAACTAGCGGGAGCGGTCCTGAGCAGTACTTC. It specifies CASSYLTSGSGPEQYF.

In this sample, this clone turned up once. The V and J genes are TRBV7-3 and TRBJ2-5; 8 nucleotides match TRBD2. Germline trimming cut 2 bases from V and 4 bases from J; bases unmatched to any gene: 6. The CDR3 runs to 15 residues. Germline V gives CDR1 SGHTA, CDR2 FQGTGA. The CDR3 here is CASSLSPGGGETQYF. CDR3 coding DNA: TGTGCCAGCAGCTTATCTCCGGGAGGGGGAGAGACCCAGTACTTC.

The chain joins TRBV19 to TRBJ1-1; tentatively, D is TRBD1 (5 bases). There are 12 residues in the CDR3. Germline values: CDR1 LNHDA, CDR2 SQIVND (reference sequence). Trimming pared 7 bases from V and 4 bases from J, leaving 10 bases between. CDR3 DNA sequence: TGTGCCAGTATAAAGGGGATCACTGAAGCTTTCTTT. It encodes CASIKGITEAFF.

The rearrangement uses TRBV30 and TRBJ1-5; D perhaps matches TRBD1 (5 bases). Trimming stripped 5 bases from V and 0 bases from J, with 11 bases between. Germline CDR1 is GTSNPN and CDR2 is SVGIG (reference sequence). The CDR3 has 14 amino acids. In DNA, the CDR3 is TGTGCCTGGTCCCAGGGACTTAGCAATCAGCCCCAGCATTTT. Translation: CAWSQGLSNQPQHF.

This rearrangement joins TRBV5-4 to TRBJ1-1, with 10 bases fitting TRBD1. Germline CDR1 is SGHNT and CDR2 is YYREEE (reference sequence). The CDR3 loop spans 13 amino acids. The junction had 4 bases not matched to a gene; V was cut back by 4 bases and J by 7 bases. The DNA of the CDR3 is TGTGCCAGCAGCGTGGGACAGGGGAATGAAGCTTTCTTT. Its translation is CASSVGQGNEAFF.

This chain joins TRBV5-1 and TRBJ2-1; D possibly corresponds to TRBD2 (5 bases). Trimming removed 2 bases from V and 6 bases from J, with 9 bases in between. The germline V gene encodes CDR1 SGHRS and CDR2 YFSETQ. The CDR3 is made up of 13 amino acids. The CDR3 is CASSLKGLNEQFF. CDR3 coding DNA: TGCGCCAGCAGCTTAAAAGGACTCAATGAGCAGTTCTTC. Based on the CDR3 plus reference TRBV5-1 and TRBJ2-1, the full variable domain is KAGVTQTPRYLIKTRGQQVTLSCSPISGHRSVSWYQQTPGQGLQFLFEYFSETQRNKGNFPGRFSGRQFSNSRSEMNVSTLELGDSALYLCASSLKGLNEQFFGPGTRLTVL.

The chain employs TRBV10-3 and TRBJ2-1; no clear D. This CDR3 contains 14 residues. Germline V gene sequence: CDR1 ENHRY, CDR2 SYGVKD. Trimming stripped 5 bases from V and 7 bases from J, with 15 bases between. The CDR3, as DNA: TGTGCCATCAGTCCGGAAATCAGGTTAAATGAGCAGTTCTTC. This translates into CAISPEIRLNEQFF.

The V call is TRBV6-5, the J call TRBJ1-2; no reliable D call. Germline V lookup: CDR1 MNHEY, CDR2 SVGAGI. The V end lost 0 bases, the J end lost 1 base, and 12 bases lay between the germline ends. The CDR3 loop spans 16 amino acids. This chain's CDR3 is CASSYSGIGVNYGYTF. The CDR3, as DNA: TGTGCCAGCAGTTACTCGGGTATCGGGGTTAACTATGGCTACACCTTC.

This clone was picked up a small number of times. V is TRBV5-1 and J is TRBJ2-6; 7 bases align to TRBD1. Germline-derived CDR1 and CDR2 are SGHRS and YFSETQ. The CDR3 has 16 amino acids. Unmatched junction bases numbered 4, after V lost 4 bases and J lost 0 bases. The CDR3 region is CASSPRDSSGANVLTF. Written as DNA, the CDR3 is TGCGCCAGCAGCCCAAGGGACAGCTCTGGGGCCAACGTCCTGACTTTC. Filled out from reference TRBV5-1 and TRBJ2-6, the complete variable domain reads KAGVTQTPRYLIKTRGQQVTLSCSPISGHRSVSWYQQTPGQGLQFLFEYFSETQRNKGNFPGRFSGRQFSNSRSEMNVSTLELGDSALYLCASSPRDSSGANVLTFGAGSRLTVL.

With respect to this clone: Other DNA sequences in this specimen translate into the identical CDR3. The V gene is TRBV18, the J gene TRBJ2-7, with TRBD1 matching 9 bases. The CDR3 has 14 residues. V dropped 3 bases and J dropped 1; count of bases not matched to a gene: 1. Germline V CDR1 and CDR2: KGHSH, LQKENI. For the CDR3, the DNA is TGTGCCAGCTCACCTGGGACAGGGTCCTACGAGCAGTACTTC. Its protein is CASSPGTGSYEQYF.

V is TRBV2 and J is TRBJ1-5; TRBD1 might be the D (6 bases). The CDR3 length is 14 residues. Germline values: CDR1 SNHLY, CDR2 FYNNEI. V was cut by 3 bases and J by 7 bases, with 13 bases left in between. In nucleotides, the CDR3 is TGTGCCAGCAGTGATCAGGGGTTGTACCAGCCCCAGCATTTT. This gives the protein CASSDQGLYQPQHF.

The gene calls are TRBV28 and TRBJ2-5, with 12 bases lining up with TRBD1. Germline V CDR1 and CDR2: MDHEN, SYDVKM. The CDR3 contains 19 residues. V dropped 3 bases and J dropped 4; count of bases not matched to a gene: 15. DNA for the CDR3: TGTGCCAGCAGTTTTCATGTCGAAGGGGACAGGGGGCCTCGAGAGACCCAGTACTTC. Amino acid sequence: CASSFHVEGDRGPRETQYF. The variable domain in full, with the rest retrieved from reference TRBV28 and TRBJ2-5, is DVKVTQSSRYLVKRTGEKVFLECVQDMDHENMFWYRQDPGLGLRLIYFSYDVKMKEKGDIPEGYSVSREKKERFSLILESASTNQTSMYLCASSFHVEGDRGPRETQYFGPGTRLLVL.

This chain joins TRBV5-4 and TRBJ1-1; 7 nucleotides align to TRBD1. Germline trimming cut 1 base from V and 1 base from J; bases unmatched to any gene: 7. The CDR3 consists of 16 residues. From germline, CDR1 is SGHNT and CDR2 YYREEE (reference sequence). CDR3 residues: CASSLKSGGWNTEAFF. The CDR3 DNA reads TGTGCCAGCAGCTTGAAATCAGGGGGTTGGAACACTGAAGCTTTCTTT.

The genes are TRBV15 and TRBJ2-6; tentatively, D is TRBD2 (6 bases). V was clipped by 5 bases and J by 0 bases, with 8 bases between them. The CDR3 is 15 residues long. CDR1 LNHNV and CDR2 YYDKDF come from the germline V gene (reference sequence). The CDR3 protein is CATSEDYSGANVLTF. CDR3 DNA: TGTGCCACCAGCGAGGACTACTCTGGGGCCAACGTCCTGACTTTC.

A word on this clone: Germline and junction disagree at one end, which may indicate a read error. The chain links TRBV7-7 to TRBJ2-1; perhaps TRBD2 as D (6 bases). Per the germline V gene, CDR1 is SSHAT and CDR2 is FNYEAQ (reference sequence). The length of the CDR3 is 16 residues. The CDR3 region is CASSLKSASEVDEQFF. The CDR3 region has the DNA TGTGCTAGCAGCTTGAAGTCCGCTAGCGAGGTTGATGAGCAGTTCTTC.

This clone has a single count. This chain joins TRBV4-1 and TRBJ2-7; no clear D gene. CDR3 size: 12 residues. Germline values: CDR1 MGHRA, CDR2 YSYEKL. Deletions cut 1 base from V and 5 bases from J, with 6 bases between. CDR3 bases: TGCGCCAGCAGCCAAGTAGCCAACGAGCAGTACTTC. This codes for CASSQVANEQYF.